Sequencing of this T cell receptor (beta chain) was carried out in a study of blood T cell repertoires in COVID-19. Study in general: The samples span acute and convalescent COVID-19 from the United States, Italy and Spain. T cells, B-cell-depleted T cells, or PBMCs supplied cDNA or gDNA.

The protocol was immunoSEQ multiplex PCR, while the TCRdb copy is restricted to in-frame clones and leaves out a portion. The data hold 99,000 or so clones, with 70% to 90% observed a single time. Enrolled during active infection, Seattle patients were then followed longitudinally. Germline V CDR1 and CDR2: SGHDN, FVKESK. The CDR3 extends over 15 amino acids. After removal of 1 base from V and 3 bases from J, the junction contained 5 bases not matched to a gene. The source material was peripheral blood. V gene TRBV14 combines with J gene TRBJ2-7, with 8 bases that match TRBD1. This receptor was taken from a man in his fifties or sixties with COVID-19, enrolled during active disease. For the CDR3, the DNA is TGTGCCAGCAGCCAAGCCCTACAGGGGGGCTACGAGCAGTACTTC. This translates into CASSQALQGGYEQYF.